The 16 T cell receptor beta chains below come from one sample, sequenced in a study of early T cells in non-severe SARS-CoV-2 infection. Each CDR3 protein is one row after TCRdb ran MiXCR on the 5' RACE reads. The table lists about 83,000 distinct CDR3 sequences, 9% to 15% of them singletons, with approximately 7% in the top ten. Sequenced: whole blood. These receptors originate from an adult who was a healthcare worker with PCR-confirmed SARS-CoV-2 infection or an uninfected control (not recorded which).

In its sample, this clonotype was seen many times. This sequence joins TRBV14 and TRBJ1-2; D is undetermined. V was clipped by 0 bases and J by 8 bases, with 13 bases between them. Germline CDR1 and CDR2: SGHDN and FVKESK. This CDR3 spans 14 amino acids. The CDR3 reads CASSQDLYGRGYTF. CDR3 DNA: TGTGCCAGCAGCCAAGATCTTTACGGCAGGGGCTACACCTTC.

This chain joins TRBV12-3 or TRBV12-4 and TRBJ2-2; D unclear. Trimming took off 5 bases at V and 1 base at J, with 5 bases between the two ends. This CDR3 comprises 13 residues. The CDR3: CASSDGNTGELFF. In DNA, the CDR3 is TGTGCCAGCAGTGACGGGAACACCGGGGAGCTGTTTTTT.

The chain has TRBV5-4 and TRBJ1-6, with D unclear. The V gene's germline CDR1 is SGHNT and CDR2 YYREEE (reference sequence). This CDR3 has 12 amino acids. V shed 4 bases and J shed 9 bases, with 8 bases lying between them. CDR3 sequence (DNA): TGTGCCAGCAGCGGCAGAGGTTCACCCCTCCACTTT. It translates to CASSGRGSPLHF.

This clonotype was seen repeatedly, ten times or more. The V and J genes are TRBV5-6 and TRBJ2-3; D unresolved. CDR3 size: 14 residues. In germline, CDR1 is SGHDT, CDR2 YYEEEE. V was pared by 2 bases and J by 4 bases, with 11 bases between. CDR3 coding DNA: TGTGCCAGCAGCTTAGGGTTGGGATCAGATACGCAGTATTTT. The encoded protein is CASSLGLGSDTQYF.

The gene calls are TRBV19 and TRBJ1-1; D remains ambiguous. The V end was cut by 3 bases, the J end by 1 base, with 6 bases between. Germline CDR1 is LNHDA and CDR2 is SQIVND (reference sequence). This CDR3 has 13 amino acids. CDR3 sequence: CASSMVGNTEAFF. DNA of the CDR3: TGTGCCAGTAGTATGGTGGGGAACACTGAAGCTTTCTTT.

V is TRBV20-1 and J is TRBJ2-7; D is ambiguous. CDR1 is DFQATT, CDR2 SNEGSKA, per germline (reference sequence). Trimming stripped 3 bases from V and 0 bases from J, with 6 bases between. The CDR3 totals 12 residues. CDR3 in amino acids: CSARAYSYEQYF. DNA for the CDR3: TGCAGTGCTAGGGCCTACTCCTACGAGCAGTACTTC.

This clonotype was recorded a few times. V usage is TRBV7-9 and J usage is TRBJ2-7, with a tentative D call TRBD1 (6 bases). The V gene's germline CDR1 is SEHNR and CDR2 FQNEAQ (reference sequence). This CDR3 comprises 16 residues. The ends were cut back, 4 bases at V and 6 bases at J, with 22 bases in the middle. The CDR3 DNA follows: TGTGCCAGCAGCTCCTTTGGGGGCGTGATATCGCGCGAGCAGTACTTC. Amino acids: CASSSFGGVISREQYF.

This clonotype was seen many times. The J gene is TRBJ1-1, the V gene TRBV2, with a possible D match to TRBD1 (5 bases). V dropped 1 base and J dropped 6 bases, with 15 bases sitting between them. CDR1 is SNHLY and CDR2 is FYNNEI in the germline V gene. This CDR3 has 15 amino acids. The CDR3 DNA reads as TGTGCCAGCAGTGAAGTGGCAGGGAGGGGTGCTGAAGCTTTCTTT. Protein sequence: CASSEVAGRGAEAFF.

This clonotype has a handful of counts. The rearrangement links TRBV24-1 to TRBJ2-2; TRBD2 aligns across 7 bases. Germline V gene data show CDR1 as KGHDR and CDR2 as SFDVKD. The CDR3 is 15 amino acids. J was trimmed by 5 bases and V by 6 bases; bases with no gene match: 8. CDR3 region: CATSRRAGDTGELFF. The CDR3 DNA is TGTGCCACCAGTAGAAGGGCGGGAGATACCGGGGAGCTGTTTTTT.

The gene calls are TRBV20-1 and TRBJ2-3, with 8 bases identical to TRBD2. This CDR3 region has 13 residues. The ends lost 7 bases at V and 12 bases at J; junction bases unmatched: 15. Germline V lookup: CDR1 DFQATT, CDR2 SNEGSKA (reference sequence). The CDR3 sequence is CSVIGTSSGSQYF. CDR3 coding DNA: TGCAGTGTTATTGGTACCAGCAGCGGGAGCCAGTATTTT.

This clonotype was recorded at least ten times. The V gene is TRBV29-1, the J gene TRBJ1-1; TRBD1 matches 7 bases. CDR3 length equals 12 residues. V trimming: 7 bases; J trimming: 4 bases; junction bases outside the gene matches: 6. Germline CDR1 reads SQVTM; CDR2 reads ANQGSEA. The CDR3 bases are TGCAGCGGGACAGGTTGGGGCACTGAAGCTTTCTTT. Its translation: CSGTGWGTEAFF.

This clonotype came up a few times. The chain joins TRBV6-2 or TRBV6-3 to TRBJ2-1; TRBD2 is a possible D gene (6 bases). The V gene's germline CDR1 is MNHEY and CDR2 SVGEGT. The CDR3 is 15 amino acids. The V end lost 4 bases, the J end lost 3 bases, and 13 bases lay between the germline ends. The CDR3, as DNA: TGTGCCAGCAGTTGGCTAGCGCTCCTCTACAATGAGCAGTTCTTC. Its protein is CASSWLALLYNEQFF.

The chain employs TRBV11-2 and TRBJ2-2; D perhaps matches TRBD2 (5 bases). CDR1 is SGHAT, CDR2 FQNNGV, per germline. Trimming took 5 bases from V and 4 from J, leaving 14 bases between them. The CDR3 runs to 15 residues. CDR3 DNA: TGTGCCAGCAGCCCTAGTCGGGATGCCACCGGGGAGCTGTTTTTT. This gives the protein CASSPSRDATGELFF.

The rearrangement joins TRBV11-2 to TRBJ2-3; D ambiguous. Deletions cut 0 bases from V and 2 bases from J, with 6 bases between. Per the germline V gene, CDR1 is SGHAT and CDR2 is FQNNGV. This CDR3 has 14 amino acids. CDR3 DNA sequence: TGTGCCAGCAGCTTAGACTACTCCACAGATACGCAGTATTTT. Its translation is CASSLDYSTDTQYF.

This clonotype came up a few times. The chain uses TRBV5-4 and TRBJ2-3; 11 bases line up with TRBD2. Trimming removed 4 bases from V and 2 bases from J; junction bases left unmatched: 9. Germline CDR1 SGHNT, CDR2 YYREEE (reference sequence). This CDR3 has 17 residues. The CDR3 is CASSVYGTSGFTDTQYF. The CDR3 bases are TGTGCCAGCAGCGTCTACGGGACTAGCGGATTCACAGATACGCAGTATTTT.

The V gene is TRBV5-1, the J gene TRBJ2-3, with TRBD1 identical over 7 bases. Trimming removed 4 bases from V and 2 bases from J; junction bases left unmatched: 4. CDR1 is SGHRS, CDR2 YFSETQ, per germline. The CDR3 contains 14 residues. The CDR3 spells CASSQGTATDTQYF. CDR3 bases: TGCGCCAGCAGCCAAGGGACAGCCACAGATACGCAGTATTTT.